This TCR beta chain was retrieved from a study of cytomegalovirus exposure and HLA in healthy donors. Study-wide results and limits: A later analysis, which compared TCR beta chains of equal frequency, found the HLA-associated ones more clonally expanded. Later on, an analysis tied some 17,000 TCR beta sequences to HLA alleles at 0.05 false discovery rate. TCR beta chains numbering some 160 were designated cytomegalovirus-associated.

Primers: 60 Vbeta forward and 13 Jbeta reverse. The table came from immunoSEQ multiplex PCR; TCRdb's copy has only in-frame clones and leaves some out. The data contain around 98,000 clones, about three quarters of them seen just once; the ten biggest clones take up approximately 8.4%. Details on this clone: Antigen: not known.

Germline values: CDR1 SGHTA, CDR2 FQGNSA. The CDR3 is made up of 17 amino acids. Trimming removed 1 base at V and 5 bases at J, with 20 bases between. It was healthy bone marrow donors who served as donors. This sequence was found in a human donor in good health. The V gene is TRBV7-2, the J gene TRBJ2-5, with D tentatively TRBD1 (7 bases). Sequencing was performed on PBMCs. CDR3 nucleotide sequence: TGTGCCAGCAGCTTAGGGTGGGGCAGGGGGGTTCGGGAGACCCAGTACTTC. It yields the protein CASSLGWGRGVRETQYF.